A single sample gave rise to the 20 T cell receptor beta chains below, sequenced in a study of blood T cell repertoires in COVID-19. Only in-frame clones appear in the TCRdb table, and some are missing; sequencing was by immunoSEQ multiplex PCR. The sample consists of approximately 150,000 clones, about 91% of them appearing once. Sequenced: peripheral blood. The receptors come from a human donor in a cohort sampled during active COVID-19.

The V gene is TRBV2, the J gene TRBJ1-5; D is possibly TRBD1 (5 bases). The germline gives CDR1 SNHLY, CDR2 FYNNEI. Trimming shortened V by 7 bases and J by 7 bases, and 17 bases separated the two germline ends. This CDR3 region has 14 residues. The CDR3 is CASMGRWGGQPQHF. For the CDR3, the DNA is TGTGCCAGCATGGGACGGTGGGGAGGGCAGCCCCAGCATTTT.

This clone is a singleton in its sample. V gene TRBV5-1 combines with J gene TRBJ1-2, with TRBD1 matching 8 bases. V shed 0 bases, J shed 4 bases, and the junction held 11 bases outside the gene matches. This CDR3 region has 17 residues. CDR1 and CDR2 (germline): SGHRS, YFSETQ. For the CDR3, the DNA is TGCGCCAGCAGCTTGGCCGGGACAGGCGCCGTTGGCTATGGCTACACCTTC. Amino acids: CASSLAGTGAVGYGYTF.

V is TRBV7-6 and J is TRBJ2-1; D not certain. V was trimmed by 4 bases and J by 0 bases, leaving 10 bases between them. Germline values: CDR1 SGHVS, CDR2 FNYEAQ. The CDR3 runs 15 residues. CDR3 sequence (DNA): TGTGCCAGCAGCTCCCGGCGGAGCTCCTACAATGAGCAGTTCTTC. As protein: CASSSRRSSYNEQFF.

This chain connects TRBV7-6 to TRBJ2-3; D is perhaps TRBD1 (6 bases). CDR3 length: 15 residues. The V end was cut by 5 bases, the J end by 2 bases, with 14 bases between. Germline lookup yields CDR1 SGHVS and CDR2 FNYEAQ. The CDR3 protein is CASSPDSILTDTQYF. The DNA for the CDR3 is TGTGCCAGCAGCCCGGACAGTATTCTCACAGATACGCAGTATTTT.

CDR3 DNA: TGTGCCAGCAGCGCCCTTGGGGACTCCTTCGCCCACGAGCAGTACTTC. Translated, it gives CASSALGDSFAHEQYF. The genes are TRBV9 and TRBJ2-7; D possibly corresponds to TRBD2 (6 bases). Germline V CDR1 and CDR2: SGDLS, YYNGEE. V lost 3 bases and J lost 5, with 21 bases in between. The CDR3 contains 16 residues.

The rearrangement joins TRBV6-4 to TRBJ2-1, with TRBD1 matching over 9 bases. Losses at the gene ends were 5 bases for V and 8 bases for J; bases not matched to a gene: 10. The germline V gene has CDR1 MRHNA and CDR2 SNTAGT. There are 15 residues in the CDR3. CDR3 in DNA: TGTGCCAGCAGTAAACAGGGGGCTTTGATTTATGAGCAGTTCTTC. This codes for CASSKQGALIYEQFF.

The V call is TRBV18, the J call TRBJ1-2, with D possibly matching TRBD1 (5 bases). Trimming shortened V by 4 bases and J by 8 bases, and 20 bases separated the two germline ends. The CDR3 is 15 residues long. From germline, CDR1 is KGHSH and CDR2 LQKENI. Here the CDR3 DNA reads TGTGCCAGCTCACTTGACGCGGGGCCCGGGGGAGGCTACACCTTC. It yields the protein CASSLDAGPGGGYTF.

The V and J genes are TRBV4-1 and TRBJ1-1; 9 bases line up with TRBD1. The junction had 3 bases not matched to a gene; V was cut back by 1 base and J by 3 bases. The CDR3 is 15 amino acids. From germline, CDR1 is MGHRA and CDR2 YSYEKL. The CDR3 region has the DNA TGCGCCAGCAGCCAAGGGGACAGGGCAGACACTGAAGCTTTCTTT. Translating it yields CASSQGDRADTEAFF.

This clone occurred a few times. This sample includes further DNA sequences coding for the same CDR3. The V and J genes are TRBV3-1 (or the pseudogene TRBV3-2) and TRBJ1-2; no clear D. The V gene's germline CDR1 is LGHDT and CDR2 YNNKEL (reference sequence). V was trimmed by 1 base and J by 4 bases, leaving 7 bases between them. This CDR3 comprises 13 residues. The CDR3 region has the DNA TGTGCCAGCAGCCAAGGCGCGGGCTATGGCTACACCTTC. Its protein product is CASSQGAGYGYTF.

In this sample, this clone turned up once. CDR3 amino acids: CASSATGVLNKPLHF. The CDR3 DNA follows: TGTGCCAGCAGTGCGACGGGGGTTTTGAATAAACCCCTCCACTTT. The V and J genes are TRBV25-1 and TRBJ1-6; D is possibly TRBD1 (5 bases). Germline lookup yields CDR1 MGHDK and CDR2 SYGVNS. The CDR3 runs 15 residues. V gave up 4 bases and J gave up 12 bases, with 19 bases separating them. The full variable domain, completed using reference TRBV25-1 and TRBJ1-6, is EADIYQTPRYLVIGTGKKITLECSQTMGHDKMYWYQQDPGMELHLIHYSYGVNSTEKGDLSSESTVSRIRTEHFPLTLESARPSHTSQYLCASSATGVLNKPLHFGNGTRLTVT.

The gene calls are TRBV7-9 and TRBJ1-2, with a possible D match to TRBD1 (5 bases). This CDR3 is 17 amino acids long. CDR1 and CDR2 from the germline V gene are SEHNR and FQNEAQ (reference sequence). Trimming took off 1 base at V and 8 bases at J, with 23 bases between the two ends. CDR3 DNA sequence: TGTGCCAGCAGCTTAGTGGTAAACACCCCGGGGGTGAACGGCTACACCTTC. This encodes CASSLVVNTPGVNGYTF.

The chain is built from TRBV27 and TRBJ2-3; D is perhaps TRBD1 (5 bases). The CDR3 consists of 14 residues. The germline CDR1 and CDR2 sequences are MNHEY and SMNVEV (reference sequence). CDR3 loop: CATTSGRGTDTQYF. Here the CDR3 DNA reads TGTGCTACGACCTCGGGCAGGGGCACAGATACGCAGTATTTT.

The chain recombines TRBV10-3 with TRBJ1-5; TRBD1 matches at 8 bases. The CDR3 is 13 residues long. The J segment lost 3 bases and the V segment lost 10 bases, leaving 5 bases of the junction unmatched. Germline CDR1 ENHRY, CDR2 SYGVKD. CDR3: CATGTGNNQPQHF. Here the CDR3 DNA reads TGTGCCACCGGGACAGGTAACAATCAGCCCCAGCATTTT.

The chain joins TRBV3-1 (or the pseudogene TRBV3-2) to TRBJ2-7, with a possible D match to TRBD2 (6 bases). Germline V CDR1 and CDR2: LGHDT, YNNKEL (reference sequence). Trimming stripped 1 base from V and 0 bases from J, with 10 bases between. The CDR3 spans 15 residues. CDR3 sequence: CASSQVGRSSYEQYF. Here the CDR3 DNA reads TGTGCCAGCAGCCAAGTCGGGAGAAGCTCCTACGAGCAGTACTTC.

The V call is TRBV20-1, the J call TRBJ2-6; unclear D gene. Looked up from germline, CDR1 is DFQATT and CDR2 is SNEGSKA (reference sequence). Trimming took 3 bases from V and 0 from J, leaving 12 bases between them. The CDR3 spans 16 residues. CDR3 DNA: TGCAGTGCTAGTCTCAGAACCTTCTCTGGGGCCAACGTCCTGACTTTC. It translates to CSASLRTFSGANVLTF.

The chain joins TRBV6-5 to TRBJ2-7, with D maybe TRBD1 (6 bases). The germline V gene encodes CDR1 MNHEY and CDR2 SVGAGI. V gave up 0 bases and J gave up 2 bases, with 14 bases separating them. The CDR3 is 16 amino acids. The chain's CDR3 is CASSYSWSGTPYEQYF. The CDR3 DNA reads as TGTGCCAGCAGTTACTCGTGGTCAGGGACACCCTACGAGCAGTACTTC.

J is TRBJ1-5 and V is TRBV19; a weak D match, TRBD1 (6 bases). Germline CDR1 LNHDA, CDR2 SQIVND (reference sequence). The CDR3 totals 15 residues. The V end was cut by 3 bases, the J end by 4 bases, with 13 bases between. CDR3 loop: CASSITGNKNQPQHF. The CDR3 DNA reads TGTGCCAGTAGTATCACAGGGAATAAGAATCAGCCCCAGCATTTT. Full variable domain (missing parts from reference TRBV19 and TRBJ1-5): DGGITQSPKYLFRKEGQNVTLSCEQNLNHDAMYWYRQDPGQGLRLIYYSQIVNDFQKGDIAEGYSVSREKKESFPLTVTSAQKNPTAFYLCASSITGNKNQPQHFGDGTRLSIL.

The genes are TRBV7-9 and TRBJ2-1; 14 bases match TRBD2. The V and J ends lost 3 bases and 7 bases, in that order; junction bases with no gene match: 5. This CDR3 has 16 amino acids. Germline V gene data show CDR1 as SEHNR and CDR2 as FQNEAQ (reference sequence). CDR3 nucleotide sequence: TGTGCCAGCAGCTTTCTCAGACTAGCGGGGGGGAATGAGCAGTTCTTC. Translating it yields CASSFLRLAGGNEQFF.

The rearrangement links TRBV30 to TRBJ2-1; 8 bases are shared with TRBD1. The CDR3 consists of 15 residues. From germline, CDR1 is GTSNPN and CDR2 SVGIG (reference sequence). V dropped 1 base and J dropped 2; count of bases not matched to a gene: 4. The CDR3 region is CAWSAGQATYNEQFF. The CDR3 nucleotides are TGTGCCTGGAGTGCGGGACAGGCAACCTACAATGAGCAGTTCTTC.

This clone has a single count. The chain recombines TRBV27 with TRBJ2-1; D gene ambiguous. CDR1 is MNHEY, CDR2 SMNVEV, per germline (reference sequence). Between the trimmed V and J ends, which lost 8 bases and 3 bases, there was a span of 8 bases. This CDR3 is built from 12 residues. In DNA form, the CDR3 reads TGTGCCAGCCGGTCCTTCTACAATGAGCAGTTCTTC. Residues: CASRSFYNEQFF.